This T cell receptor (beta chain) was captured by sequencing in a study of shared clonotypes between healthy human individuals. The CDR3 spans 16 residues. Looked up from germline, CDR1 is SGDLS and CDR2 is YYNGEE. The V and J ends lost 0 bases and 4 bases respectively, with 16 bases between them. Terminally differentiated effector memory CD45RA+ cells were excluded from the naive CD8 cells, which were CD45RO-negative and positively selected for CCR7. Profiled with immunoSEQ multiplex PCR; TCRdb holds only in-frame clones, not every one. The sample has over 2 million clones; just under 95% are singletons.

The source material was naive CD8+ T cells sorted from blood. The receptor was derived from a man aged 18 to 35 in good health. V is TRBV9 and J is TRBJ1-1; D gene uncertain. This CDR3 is CASSVDSSLGGTEAFF. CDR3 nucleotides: TGTGCCAGCAGCGTAGACAGTTCCTTGGGAGGCACTGAAGCTTTCTTT.